The 29 T cell receptor beta chains presented below share a single source sample, sequenced in a study of technical replicates of blood from a few donors. TCRdb's copy holds only in-frame clones and misses some; the assay was immunoSEQ multiplex PCR. The sample lists around 69,000 clones; approximately 83% were seen once. Material for sequencing was PBMCs. These receptors all stem from a human donor in good health. Some clones in this sample may be carry-over from other donors' samples.

This chain links TRBV4-1 with TRBJ2-2; a weak D match, TRBD2 (6 bases). V was pared by 8 bases and J by 4 bases, with 23 bases between. Germline assignment: CDR1 MGHRA and CDR2 YSYEKL. CDR3 length: 17 amino acids. In nucleotides, the CDR3 is TGCGCCAGCCGAACTAGCTTGGTTCGGGATTCCACCGGGGAGCTGTTTTTT. It codes for CASRTSLVRDSTGELFF.

The chain recombines TRBV7-2 with TRBJ2-4, with TRBD1 identical over 9 bases. Per the germline V gene, CDR1 is SGHTA and CDR2 is FQGNSA. V shed 4 bases and J 8 bases; nucleotides not matched to a gene: 3. The CDR3 runs to 13 residues. The CDR3 DNA is TGTGCCAGCAGCTCGGACAGGGGTGACATTCAGTACTTC. It is translated as CASSSDRGDIQYF.

V is TRBV2 and J is TRBJ2-7, with D possibly being TRBD1 (6 bases). The V gene lost 10 bases and the J gene lost 6 bases, with 16 bases spanning the gap. Germline V gives CDR1 SNHLY, CDR2 FYNNEI. The CDR3 spans 12 residues. CDR3 DNA sequence: TGTGCCATCGGGGCTTCCAGGGGCGAGCAGTACTTC. Translated: CAIGASRGEQYF.

This clone was picked up a small number of times. Compared with germline, one end of the junction differs, possibly owing to a read error. DNA of the CDR3: TGCAGTGCTAGAGATGAGACAGCTCTCTTT. Its translation: CSARDETALF. J is TRBJ1-1 and V is TRBV20-1; the D gene is possibly TRBD1 (5 bases). This CDR3 has 10 amino acids. The germline V gene has CDR1 DFQATT and CDR2 SNEGSKA (reference sequence).

The CDR3 sequence is CASNSAGLGETQYF. Here the CDR3 DNA reads TGTGCCAGCAACTCAGCGGGCCTGGGGGAGACCCAGTACTTC. V and J are TRBV27 and TRBJ2-5; maybe TRBD2 (6 bases). Germline assignment: CDR1 MNHEY and CDR2 SMNVEV (reference sequence). V was pared by 7 bases and J by 5 bases, with 17 bases between. This CDR3 spans 14 amino acids.

This clone was observed once. The chain couples TRBV4-2 to TRBJ1-5; D perhaps matches TRBD1 (6 bases). The CDR3 length is 14 residues. Trimming left V 2 bases short and J 6 bases short, with 11 bases between. CDR1 and CDR2 (germline): LGHNA, YNFKEQ. CDR3: CASSQTGISQPQHF. DNA for the CDR3: TGTGCCAGCAGCCAAACAGGGATTAGTCAGCCCCAGCATTTT.

The chain joins TRBV25-1 to TRBJ2-5; TRBD2 agrees at 9 bases. The CDR3 is 15 residues long. Germline values: CDR1 MGHDK, CDR2 SYGVNS. Trimming removed 2 bases from V and 5 bases from J; junction bases left unmatched: 6. The CDR3 loop reads CASSERASGMETQYF. CDR3 DNA: TGTGCCAGCAGTGAACGGGCTAGCGGGATGGAGACCCAGTACTTC. Full variable domain (rest looked up from reference TRBV25-1 and TRBJ2-5): EADIYQTPRYLVIGTGKKITLECSQTMGHDKMYWYQQDPGMELHLIHYSYGVNSTEKGDLSSESTVSRIRTEHFPLTLESARPSHTSQYLCASSERASGMETQYFGPGTRLLVL.

The sample holds a few counts of this clone. The rearrangement uses TRBV19 and TRBJ1-2; D is unclear. Germline V gene data show CDR1 as LNHDA and CDR2 as SQIVND (reference sequence). The germline V and J ends were trimmed by 3 bases and 2 bases, with 10 bases remaining between them. The CDR3 has 14 residues. The CDR3 region has the DNA TGTGCCAGTAGTATTGACAAAACGAACTATGGCTACACCTTC. As protein: CASSIDKTNYGYTF.

The table lists this clone with a count of one. The chain joins TRBV7-2 to TRBJ2-1; TRBD2 matches at 11 bases. The CDR3 spans 17 residues. V shed 1 base and J 6 bases; nucleotides not matched to a gene: 8. Per the germline V gene, CDR1 is SGHTA and CDR2 is FQGNSA. CDR3 in amino acids: CASSLVGSGRVANEQFF. Written as DNA, the CDR3 is TGTGCCAGCAGCTTAGTGGGTAGCGGGAGGGTTGCCAATGAGCAGTTCTTC.

This rearrangement joins TRBV19 to TRBJ2-1; 9 bases agree with TRBD1. J lost 1 base, V lost 0 bases, and 4 bases had no gene match. Germline-derived CDR1 and CDR2 are LNHDA and SQIVND (reference sequence). The CDR3 has 17 residues. Here the CDR3 DNA reads TGTGCCAGTAGTATAGATCGAGGGACAGGGTCCTACAATGAGCAGTTCTTC. It encodes CASSIDRGTGSYNEQFF.

This chain links TRBV28 with TRBJ1-6; TRBD1 agrees at 7 bases. Germline values: CDR1 MDHEN, CDR2 SYDVKM. The V and J ends lost 1 base and 9 bases, in that order; junction bases with no gene match: 6. CDR3 length equals 15 residues. The DNA of the CDR3 is TGTGCCAGCAGTTTATCGAACAGGGGTGGTTCACCCCTCCACTTT. Protein sequence: CASSLSNRGGSPLHF.

This chain uses TRBV6-5 with TRBJ2-5; TRBD2 aligns across 7 bases. The CDR3 has 14 amino acids. CDR1 is MNHEY and CDR2 is SVGAGI in the germline V gene. Trimming removed 7 bases from V and 4 bases from J; junction bases left unmatched: 9. This chain's CDR3 is CASTSRVAGETQYF. For the CDR3, the DNA is TGTGCCAGCACCTCCCGGGTAGCGGGAGAGACCCAGTACTTC.

CDR3 loop: CASFLERGADTQYF. The CDR3 nucleotides are TGTGCCAGCTTTTTGGAGCGGGGGGCAGATACGCAGTATTTT. The J gene is TRBJ2-3, the V gene TRBV2; 9 bases line up with TRBD2. The germline V gene encodes CDR1 SNHLY and CDR2 FYNNEI. V lost 8 bases to trimming and J lost 4 bases; unmatched junction nucleotides: 7. This CDR3 spans 14 amino acids.

This chain connects TRBV29-1 to TRBJ2-5; 9 bases agree with TRBD2. This CDR3 has 17 residues. V lost 6 bases to trimming and J lost 1 base; unmatched junction nucleotides: 15. The germline V gene has CDR1 SQVTM and CDR2 ANQGSEA. CDR3 nucleotide sequence: TGCAGCGTCCATACGGACTTCAGCGGGGGGCCCCAAGAGACCCAGTACTTC. Its protein product is CSVHTDFSGGPQETQYF.

This rearrangement joins TRBV6-6 to TRBJ2-7, with TRBD1 matching 7 bases. The germline gives CDR1 MNHNY, CDR2 SVGAGI (reference sequence). V lost 6 bases and J lost 3; bases outside the gene matches: 5. There are 13 residues in the CDR3. The chain's CDR3 is CASRFRDSYEQYF. Written as DNA, the CDR3 is TGTGCCAGCAGATTCCGGGACAGCTACGAGCAGTACTTC.

The chain recombines TRBV5-8 with TRBJ2-2; 8 nucleotides match TRBD1. CDR1 is SGHTS and CDR2 is YDEGEE in the germline V gene. This CDR3 is built from 15 residues. V lost 4 bases to trimming and J lost 7 bases; unmatched junction nucleotides: 9. The chain's CDR3 is CASSPGTGLGGELFF. The CDR3 region has the DNA TGTGCCAGCAGCCCAGGGACAGGCTTGGGCGGGGAGCTGTTTTTT.

This chain uses TRBV19 with TRBJ2-3, with TRBD2 identical over 9 bases. V lost 11 bases to trimming and J lost 0 bases; unmatched junction nucleotides: 9. Germline CDR1 LNHDA, CDR2 SQIVND (reference sequence). This CDR3 is 15 amino acids long. The chain's CDR3 is CASGDSGGSTDTQYF. Written as DNA, the CDR3 is TGTGCCTCAGGAGATAGCGGGGGAAGCACAGATACGCAGTATTTT.

The chain combines TRBV11-2 with TRBJ1-6; TRBD1 matches at 8 bases. Unmatched junction bases numbered 4, after V lost 5 bases and J lost 4 bases. Germline-derived CDR1 and CDR2 are SGHAT and FQNNGV. This CDR3 has 15 residues. CDR3 nucleotide sequence: TGTGCCAGCAGCCGTACAGGGGGATATAATTCACCCCTCCACTTT. It specifies CASSRTGGYNSPLHF.

The J gene is TRBJ2-7, the V gene TRBV4-1; 7 positions agree with TRBD2. CDR1 MGHRA and CDR2 YSYEKL come from the germline V gene. V gave up 0 bases and J gave up 3 bases; unmatched junction bases: 2. The CDR3 sequence is 14 residues long. The CDR3 bases are TGCGCCAGCAGCCAAGAAGCGGGGAGCTACGAGCAGTACTTC. Amino acid sequence: CASSQEAGSYEQYF.

The V gene is TRBV4-1, the J gene TRBJ2-3, with 7 bases matching TRBD1. With 4 bases clipped from V and 4 bases from J, the junction kept 29 bases outside the gene matches. CDR3 length: 22 amino acids. Germline assignment: CDR1 MGHRA and CDR2 YSYEKL. The CDR3 DNA reads TGCGCCAGCAGCCGCCCGACAGGGTGGATCGACCCTAGCCAACCCCGCCCAGATACGCAGTATTTT. Protein product: CASSRPTGWIDPSQPRPDTQYF.

The chain recombines TRBV2 with TRBJ1-4; TRBD1 agrees at 7 bases. The CDR3 has 12 amino acids. V was pared by 10 bases and J by 7 bases, with 6 bases of the junction left unmatched. CDR1 is SNHLY, CDR2 FYNNEI, per germline. CDR3 region: CATQRGREKLFF. CDR3 nucleotides: TGTGCCACCCAAAGGGGGCGTGAAAAACTGTTTTTT.

The chain combines TRBV9 with TRBJ2-2; possibly TRBD2 for D (5 bases). V was cut by 0 bases and J by 4 bases, with 10 bases left in between. CDR3 length equals 15 residues. The germline V gene has CDR1 SGDLS and CDR2 YYNGEE. CDR3: CASSVASRGTGELFF. CDR3 sequence (DNA): TGTGCCAGCAGCGTAGCTAGCCGGGGCACCGGGGAGCTGTTTTTT.

This sequence joins TRBV5-4 and TRBJ1-6; 11 bases agree with TRBD1. The length of the CDR3 is 15 residues. Germline loops: CDR1 SGHNT, CDR2 YYREEE (reference sequence). Trimming took 1 base from V and 8 from J; bases not matched to a gene: 2. The CDR3 sequence is CASSLRDRGDSPLHF. In DNA form, the CDR3 reads TGTGCCAGCAGCTTGAGGGACAGGGGGGATTCACCCCTCCACTTT.

The gene calls are TRBV5-1 and TRBJ1-5, with TRBD1 as a possible D gene (6 bases). The V and J ends lost 4 bases and 10 bases respectively, with 21 bases between them. Germline V gene sequence: CDR1 SGHRS, CDR2 YFSETQ. The CDR3 sequence is 15 residues long. DNA for the CDR3: TGCGCCAGCAGCCCCGATGGCCAGGGGAGTCTACCCCAGCATTTT. This sequence encodes CASSPDGQGSLPQHF.

The J gene is TRBJ2-7, the V gene TRBV4-3; perhaps TRBD1 as D (6 bases). Germline values: CDR1 LGHNA, CDR2 YSLEER. Trimming removed 0 bases at V and 0 bases at J, with 12 bases between. The CDR3 is 16 residues long. CDR3 nucleotide sequence: TGCGCCAGCAGCCAAGACTGGACAGCTAACTCCTACGAGCAGTACTTC. Translation gives CASSQDWTANSYEQYF.

The chain is built from TRBV5-4 and TRBJ2-5; possibly TRBD2 for D (6 bases). Trimming removed 0 bases from V and 1 base from J, with 10 bases in between. Germline CDR1 and CDR2: SGHNT and YYREEE (reference sequence). This CDR3 comprises 15 residues. The CDR3 loop reads CASSLVTRTQETQYF. The CDR3 region has the DNA TGTGCCAGCAGCTTGGTGACTAGAACCCAAGAGACCCAGTACTTC.

This sequence joins TRBV4-1 and TRBJ2-3, with no clear D. Germline V gene sequence: CDR1 MGHRA, CDR2 YSYEKL. The CDR3 runs 14 residues. V gave up 4 bases and J gave up 3 bases, with 11 bases separating them. CDR3 nucleotide sequence: TGCGCCAGCAGCCTGAGCGCCCCTACAGATACGCAGTATTTT. It translates to CASSLSAPTDTQYF.

The chain carries TRBV15 and TRBJ1-6; perhaps TRBD1 as D (5 bases). CDR3 size: 14 residues. Trimming cost V 4 bases and J 2 bases, with 6 bases left between them. Germline V gene sequence: CDR1 LNHNV, CDR2 YYDKDF (reference sequence). The CDR3 DNA sequence: TGTGCCACCAGCATGGACACCTATAATTCACCCCTCCACTTT. It translates to CATSMDTYNSPLHF.

The chain carries TRBV5-1 and TRBJ1-5; 10 bases fit TRBD1. J gave up 2 bases and V 5 bases, and 4 bases lay outside the gene matches. Germline V CDR1 and CDR2: SGHRS, YFSETQ. CDR3 size: 15 residues. The DNA of the CDR3 is TGCGCCAGCAGTTCCGGGACAGGGGGCAATCAGCCCCAGCATTTT. Its protein product is CASSSGTGGNQPQHF.